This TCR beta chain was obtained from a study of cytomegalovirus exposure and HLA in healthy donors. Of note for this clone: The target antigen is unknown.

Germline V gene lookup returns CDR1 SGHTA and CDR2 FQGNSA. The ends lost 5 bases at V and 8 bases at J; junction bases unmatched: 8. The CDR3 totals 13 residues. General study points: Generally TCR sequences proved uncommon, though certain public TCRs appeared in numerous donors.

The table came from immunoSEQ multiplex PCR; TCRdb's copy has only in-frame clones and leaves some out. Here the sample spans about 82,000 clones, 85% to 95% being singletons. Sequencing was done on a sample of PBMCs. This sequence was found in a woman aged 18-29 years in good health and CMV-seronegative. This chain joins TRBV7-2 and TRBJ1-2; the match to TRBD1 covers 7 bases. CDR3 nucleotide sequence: TGTGCCAGCAGCCGAGACAGGGATGGAGGCTACACCTTC. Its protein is CASSRDRDGGYTF.